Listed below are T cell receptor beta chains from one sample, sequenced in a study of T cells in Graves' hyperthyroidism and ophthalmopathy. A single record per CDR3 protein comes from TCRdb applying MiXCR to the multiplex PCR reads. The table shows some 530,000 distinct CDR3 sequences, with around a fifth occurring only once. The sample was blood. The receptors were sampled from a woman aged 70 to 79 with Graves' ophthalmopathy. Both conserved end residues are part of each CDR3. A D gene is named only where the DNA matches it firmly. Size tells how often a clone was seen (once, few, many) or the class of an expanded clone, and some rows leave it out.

CSARGDFQETQYF TGCAGTGCTAGAGGGGACTTTCAAGAGACCCAGTACTTC - TRBJ2-5 many TRBV20-1
CAISGQRGLEAFF TGTGCCATCAGCGGACAGAGGGGGCTTGAAGCTTTCTTT TRBD1 TRBJ1-1 - TRBV10-3
CSARTRTGVGGGYTF TGCAGTGCTAGAACTAGGACAGGGGTCGGAGGCGGCTACACCTTC TRBD1 TRBJ1-2 - TRBV20-1
CASSLMAGVGEQFF TGTGCCAGCAGCTTAATGGCGGGGGTCGGTGAGCAGTTCTTC TRBD2 TRBJ2-1 few TRBV7-3
CASSVGSHSRIRPYEQYF TGTGCCAGCAGCGTAGGGAGTCATTCGAGGATCCGGCCCTACGAGCAGTACTTC - TRBJ2-7 - TRBV9
CASSLRTSGRERAYEQYF TGTGCCAGCAGCTTACGGACTAGCGGGAGGGAAAGAGCCTACGAGCAGTACTTC TRBD2 TRBJ2-7 few TRBV7-8
CASSALDRDLSYEQYF TGTGCCAGTAGTGCCTTGGACAGGGATCTCTCCTACGAGCAGTACTTC TRBD1 TRBJ2-7 few TRBV19
CASDSPGRTSGNTIYF TGTGCCAGCGATTCGCCCGGACGGACCTCTGGAAACACCATATATTTT - TRBJ1-3 few TRBV6-2/TRBV6-3
CASSGYRGPNYGYTF TGTGCCAGCAGCGGCTACAGGGGCCCTAACTATGGCTACACCTTC TRBD1 TRBJ1-2 - TRBV9
CASGTGKIVNQPQHF TGTGCCAGCGGGACAGGGAAGATAGTCAATCAGCCCCAGCATTTT TRBD1 TRBJ1-5 - TRBV19
CASSFQGRGYEQYF TGTGCCAGCAGTTTCCAGGGACGGGGCTACGAGCAGTACTTC - TRBJ2-7 few TRBV27
CASSLGGGTSGSTDTQYF TGTGCCAGCAGCTTAGGGGGGGGGACTAGCGGAAGCACAGATACGCAGTATTTT TRBD2 TRBJ2-3 few TRBV7-3
CASSESPGGIYEQYF TGTGCCAGCAGTGAGTCTCCAGGGGGCATCTACGAGCAGTACTTC TRBD1 TRBJ2-7 few TRBV6-1
CASSIFGTGDYEQYF TGTGCCAGTAGTATATTCGGGACAGGGGACTACGAGCAGTACTTC TRBD1 TRBJ2-7 - TRBV19
CASSYGSSGNTIYF TGTGCCAGCAGCTACGGAAGCTCTGGAAACACCATATATTTT - TRBJ1-3 - TRBV7-2
CASGLVGQVRDEQYF TGTGCTAGTGGTTTGGTGGGACAGGTAAGGGACGAGCAGTACTTC TRBD1 TRBJ2-7 - TRBV12-5
CASSPWMGTGYNEQFF TGCGCCAGCAGCCCTTGGATGGGGACAGGGTACAATGAGCAGTTCTTC TRBD1 TRBJ2-1 few TRBV4-3
CASGLVHRRDGYTF TGTGCTAGTGGTTTGGTCCATCGGCGCGATGGCTACACCTTC - TRBJ1-2 many TRBV12-5
CASSLDPGANSPLHF TGTGCCAGCAGCTTAGATCCAGGGGCGAATTCACCCCTCCACTTT - TRBJ1-6 many TRBV11-2
CASSVGGSSEQYF TGTGCCAGCAGCGTAGGCGGGAGTAGCGAGCAGTACTTC TRBD2 TRBJ2-7 - TRBV9
CSASQHNEQFF TGCAGTGCCAGCCAACACAATGAGCAGTTCTTC - TRBJ2-1 many TRBV20-1
CSLPGTATDTQYF TGCAGCCTCCCGGGCACGGCCACAGATACGCAGTATTTT - TRBJ2-3 few TRBV29-1